This TCR beta chain is from a study of blood T cells in healthy people across ages (dated by TCRdb to between 2015 and 2017). Background on the whole study: In model experiments, roughly one uniquely barcoded TCR beta cDNA molecule per two T cells was captured by template switching. The study measured age-related changes in TCR beta repertoire diversity using deep sequencing normalized with unique cDNA molecular identifiers. Donors were grouped into four age groups: young (average approximately 16 years), middle-aged (39), aged (62) and long-lived (roughly 80). To avoid experimental bias, donors of different ages were distributed randomly across sequencing lanes. The study analyzed two additional independent replicas of 1 million unique cDNA reads from the same blood draw for two donors, one aged 18 to 29 and one aged 80 or older. Study-level results and caveats: Compared with the aged group, the long-lived group had more naive CD4+ T cells, fewer expanded clones and increased TCR diversity, a pattern suggesting age selection. Estimates of total diversity from one million sequenced T cells were regarded as lower bounds and underestimates. Since profiling was done on bulk unsorted PBMCs, naive and antigen-experienced compartments could not be conclusively compared. The percentage of naive T cells measured by flow cytometry correlated strongly with observed TCR beta diversity. Because the CMV infection status of the donors was unknown, age-related changes in expanded clonotypes may potentially have been confounded. As age increased, observed TCR beta diversity per million T cells dropped in a roughly linear way, and a significant reduction was already evident by age about 40.

This clonotype appeared a few times. No antigen is known for it. No per-base quality is available; no much larger clone lies one base away. Donors were a few dozen systemically healthy Caucasian individuals from Russia aged about 6 to 100 years. Roughly 9 milliliters of peripheral blood were drawn from each donor into EDTA-treated Vacutainer tubes. Ficoll-Paque density-gradient centrifugation was used to isolate PBMCs, with at least 6.5 million obtained per sample. Total RNA was extracted from PBMCs with Trizol reagent, with at least 5 micrograms obtained per sample. Naive CD45RAhigh/CD27high T cell percentages were measured by flow cytometry on a PBMC aliquot from every donor. Library creation used 5' RACE. Sequencer: Illumina HiSeq 2500. A second PCR of roughly 7 to 12 cycles was run with a J-beta primer mix and a sample-barcoded 5' primer. A template-switch 5' adaptor carrying 12 random nucleotides introduced a unique molecular identifier onto each TCR beta cDNA molecule. At least 2.5 million CDR3-containing paired-end reads were obtained from each sample. All of the RNA was converted into first-strand cDNA using the Mint cDNA synthesis kit, with a TRBC-specific oligonucleotide serving as the primer. After uracil-DNA glycosylase treatment, a first 18-cycle PCR used universal primers M1SS and BC2_uni_R on all cDNA. Regarding the original processing steps: Normalization of each sample was performed by random selection of 1 million high-quality reads, each carrying a distinct molecular identifier. Instead of being binned into consensus sequences, reads with shared molecular identifiers were discarded. CDR3 identification, clonotype clustering and error correction used MiTCR with a Q25 quality threshold and the strictest error-elimination algorithm. A nonparametric unseen species model with Euler transformation was used to estimate lower-bound total TCR beta diversity. The raw public reads went through TCRdb reprocessing: fastp at Q25, MiXCR clone calling, in-frame beta chains kept. Entries are consolidated by CDR3 protein sequence, retaining the most common genes and DNA. V and J calls and clone size were set by TCRdb, not the authors. This sample is represented by about 800,000 distinct CDR3 sequences; about 47% of them were singletons. The ten biggest clones cover 15% to 20% of the sample.

V and J are truncated by 4 bases and 7 bases respectively, leaving an intervening sequence of 11 bases. Per the germline V gene, SQVTM is the CDR1 and ANQGSEA is the CDR2. Including the terminal cysteine and phenylalanine, the CDR3 comprises 11 residues. Only CDR3 DNA remains: 33 bases, in frame from the first base. The sequence derives from an elderly man in good health. The chain was built from TRBV29-1 and TRBJ2-7; no D gene can be assigned with confidence. Material for sequencing was blood. The CDR3 has the sequence CSVAGPLEQYF. The sequenced DNA is TGCAGCGTTGCCGGCCCTTTGGAGCAGTACTTC.